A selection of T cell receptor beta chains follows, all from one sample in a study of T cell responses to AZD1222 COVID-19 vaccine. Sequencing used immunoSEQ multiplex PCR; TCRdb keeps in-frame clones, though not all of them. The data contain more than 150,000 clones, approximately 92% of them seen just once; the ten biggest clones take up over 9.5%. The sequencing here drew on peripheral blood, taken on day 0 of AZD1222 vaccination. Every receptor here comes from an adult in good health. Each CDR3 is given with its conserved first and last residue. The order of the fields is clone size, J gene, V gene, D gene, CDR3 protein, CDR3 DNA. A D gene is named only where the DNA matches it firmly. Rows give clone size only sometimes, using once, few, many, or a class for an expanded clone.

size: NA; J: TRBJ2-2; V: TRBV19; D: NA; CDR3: CASSMSQGGTGELFF; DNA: TGTGCCAGTAGTATGTCTCAGGGCGGCACCGGGGAGCTGTTTTTT
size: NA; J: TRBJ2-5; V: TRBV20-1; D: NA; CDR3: CSASVGETQYF; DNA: TGCAGTGCTAGCGTCGGGGAGACCCAGTACTTC
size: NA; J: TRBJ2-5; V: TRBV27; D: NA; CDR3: CASSLVPGIETQYF; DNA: TGTGCCAGCAGTTTAGTCCCGGGAATAGAGACCCAGTACTTC
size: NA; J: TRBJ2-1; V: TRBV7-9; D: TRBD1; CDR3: CASSPGTGRNEQFF; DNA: TGTGCCAGCAGCCCGGGGACAGGACGAAATGAGCAGTTCTTC
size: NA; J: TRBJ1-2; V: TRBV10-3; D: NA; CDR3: CAIRRELANYGYTF; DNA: TGTGCCATCAGGAGGGAGCTGGCCAACTATGGCTACACCTTC
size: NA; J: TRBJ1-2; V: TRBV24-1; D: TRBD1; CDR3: CATSDSPDRGRSGYTF; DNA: TGTGCCACCAGTGATTCCCCGGACAGGGGACGGAGTGGCTACACCTTC
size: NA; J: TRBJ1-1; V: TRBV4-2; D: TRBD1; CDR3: CASSQAWTGGSAEAFF; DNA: TGTGCCAGCAGCCAAGCCTGGACAGGGGGCAGCGCTGAAGCTTTCTTT
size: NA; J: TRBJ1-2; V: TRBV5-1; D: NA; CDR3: CASSLRPEDYGYTF; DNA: TGCGCCAGCAGCTTGAGACCGGAGGACTATGGCTACACCTTC
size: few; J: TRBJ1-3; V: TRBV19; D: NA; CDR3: CASSINGFADSGNTIYF; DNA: TGTGCCAGTAGTATAAACGGTTTTGCGGACTCTGGAAACACCATATATTTT
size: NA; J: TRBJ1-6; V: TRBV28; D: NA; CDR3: CASLSGERLNSPLHF; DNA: TGTGCCAGCTTGTCGGGGGAAAGGTTGAATTCACCCCTCCACTTT
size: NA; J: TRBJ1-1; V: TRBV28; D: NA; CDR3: CASSFSGTLNTEAFF; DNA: TGTGCCAGCAGTTTCTCCGGGACATTAAACACTGAAGCTTTCTTT
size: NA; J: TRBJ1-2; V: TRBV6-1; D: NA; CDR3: CASSDWHYGYTF; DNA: TGTGCCAGCAGTGATTGGCACTATGGCTACACCTTC
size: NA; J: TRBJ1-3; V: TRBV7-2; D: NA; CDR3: CASSLSPVTSGNTIYF; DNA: TGTGCCAGCAGCTTAAGTCCCGTCACCTCTGGAAACACCATATATTTT
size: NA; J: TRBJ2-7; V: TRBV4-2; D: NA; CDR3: CASSLVGEGYEQYF; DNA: TGTGCCAGCAGCCTCGTGGGCGAAGGGTACGAGCAGTACTTC
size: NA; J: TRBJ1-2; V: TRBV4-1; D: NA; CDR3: CASSHDLRRANYGYTF; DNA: TGCGCCAGCAGCCATGACTTGAGGCGCGCTAACTATGGCTACACCTTC
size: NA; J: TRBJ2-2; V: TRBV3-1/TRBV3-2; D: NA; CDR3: CASSQGPSGNTGELFF; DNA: TGTGCCAGCAGCCAAGGACCCAGCGGCAACACCGGGGAGCTGTTTTTT
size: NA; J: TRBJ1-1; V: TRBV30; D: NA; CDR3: CAWSLTGTEAFF; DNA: TGTGCCTGGAGTCTAACCGGAACTGAAGCTTTCTTT
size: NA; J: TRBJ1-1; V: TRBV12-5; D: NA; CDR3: CASGLYQGMVTEAFF; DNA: TGTGCTAGTGGTTTGTATCAGGGGATGGTCACTGAAGCTTTCTTT
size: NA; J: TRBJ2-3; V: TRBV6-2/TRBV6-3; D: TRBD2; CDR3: CASSSGEPTDTQYF; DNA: TGTGCCAGCAGTAGCGGGGAACCCACAGATACGCAGTATTTT
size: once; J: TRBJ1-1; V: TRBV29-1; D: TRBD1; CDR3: CISGDRGTEAFF; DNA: TGCATCTCGGGGGACAGGGGCACTGAAGCTTTCTTT
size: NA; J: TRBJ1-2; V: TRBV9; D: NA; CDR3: CASSGTGGNYGYTF; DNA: TGTGCCAGCAGCGGTACGGGGGGGAACTATGGCTACACCTTC
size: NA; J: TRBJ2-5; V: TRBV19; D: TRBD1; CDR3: CASSIGTGQETQYF; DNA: TGTGCCAGTAGTATAGGGACAGGCCAAGAGACCCAGTACTTC
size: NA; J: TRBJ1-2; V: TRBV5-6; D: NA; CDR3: CASSLGRIYGYTF; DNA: TGTGCCAGCAGCCTCGGACGGATCTATGGCTACACCTTC
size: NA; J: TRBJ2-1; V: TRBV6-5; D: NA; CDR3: CASSYFSHRAYNEQFF; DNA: TGTGCCAGCAGTTACTTTTCTCACAGAGCCTACAATGAGCAGTTCTTC
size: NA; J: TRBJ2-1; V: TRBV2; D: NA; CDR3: CVQEGTYNEQFF; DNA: TGTGTCCAGGAGGGGACCTACAATGAGCAGTTCTTC
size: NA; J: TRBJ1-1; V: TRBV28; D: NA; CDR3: CASSLHAGNTEAFF; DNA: TGTGCCAGCAGTTTACACGCGGGGAACACTGAAGCTTTCTTT
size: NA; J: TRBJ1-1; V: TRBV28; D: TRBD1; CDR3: CASNPPGQGAKTEAFF; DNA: TGTGCCAGCAATCCCCCGGGACAGGGGGCTAAGACTGAAGCTTTCTTT
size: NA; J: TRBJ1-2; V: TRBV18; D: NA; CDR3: CASSPAGDRGYTF; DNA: TGTGCCAGCTCACCGGCAGGGGATCGTGGCTACACCTTC
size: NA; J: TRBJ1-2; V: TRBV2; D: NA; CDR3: CASTGEYGYTF; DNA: TGTGCCAGCACGGGAGAATATGGCTACACCTTC
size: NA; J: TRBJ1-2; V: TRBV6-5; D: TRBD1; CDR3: CASSYSRGGVNTF; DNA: TGTGCCAGCAGTTACTCGAGAGGGGGCGTAAACACCTTC
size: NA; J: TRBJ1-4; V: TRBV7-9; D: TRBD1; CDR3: CASSSTGSLREKLFF; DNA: TGTGCCAGCAGCTCGACAGGGAGCCTCAGGGAAAAACTGTTTTTT
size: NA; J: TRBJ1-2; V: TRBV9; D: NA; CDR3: CASTTPAGPYGYTF; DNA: TGTGCCAGCACCACACCTGCGGGACCCTATGGCTACACCTTC
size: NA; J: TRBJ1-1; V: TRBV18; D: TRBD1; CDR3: CASSPRQGARTEAFF; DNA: TGTGCCAGCTCACCGCGACAGGGGGCAAGGACTGAAGCTTTCTTT
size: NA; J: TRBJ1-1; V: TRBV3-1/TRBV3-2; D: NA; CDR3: CASSPLNTPNTEAFF; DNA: TGTGCCAGCAGCCCCCTAAATACACCCAACACTGAAGCTTTCTTT
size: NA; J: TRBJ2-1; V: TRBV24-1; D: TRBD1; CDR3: CATSDGGGTGAYNEQFF; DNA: TGTGCCACCAGTGATGGGGGAGGGACAGGGGCCTACAATGAGCAGTTCTTC
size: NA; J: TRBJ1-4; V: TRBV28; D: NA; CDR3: CASSPQGLHGEKLFF; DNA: TGTGCCAGCAGTCCGCAAGGGCTCCATGGCGAAAAACTGTTTTTT
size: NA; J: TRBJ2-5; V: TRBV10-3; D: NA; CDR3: CAISEGGGEETQYF; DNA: TGTGCCATCAGTGAGGGTGGAGGGGAAGAGACCCAGTACTTC
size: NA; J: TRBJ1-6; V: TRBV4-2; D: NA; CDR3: CASSQEDSPLHF; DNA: TGTGCCAGCAGCCAAGAAGATTCACCCCTCCACTTT
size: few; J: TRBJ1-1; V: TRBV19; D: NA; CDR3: CASSTTGRLEAFF; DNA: TGTGCCAGTAGTACCACCGGCCGCCTTGAAGCTTTCTTT
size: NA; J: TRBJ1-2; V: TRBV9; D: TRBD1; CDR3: CASSVLTGWGSGGYTF; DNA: TGTGCCAGCAGCGTCTTGACAGGGTGGGGATCGGGTGGCTACACCTTC
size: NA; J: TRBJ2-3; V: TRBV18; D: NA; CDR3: CASSRQEQGGYTDTQYF; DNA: TGTGCCAGCTCACGACAGGAGCAAGGGGGTTACACAGATACGCAGTATTTT
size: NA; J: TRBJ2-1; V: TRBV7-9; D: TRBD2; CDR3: CASSGREARPLDEQFF; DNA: TGTGCCAGCTCGGGGAGGGAGGCTCGTCCCCTTGATGAGCAGTTCTTC
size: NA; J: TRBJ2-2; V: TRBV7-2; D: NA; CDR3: CASSLYTGELFF; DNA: TGTGCCAGCAGCCTTTACACCGGGGAGCTGTTTTTT
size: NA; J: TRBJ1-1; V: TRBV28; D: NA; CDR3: CASSTPGGGKNTEAFF; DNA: TGTGCCAGCAGTACGCCCGGTGGGGGTAAGAACACTGAAGCTTTCTTT
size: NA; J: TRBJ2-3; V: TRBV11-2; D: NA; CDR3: CASNRLGFGATDTQYF; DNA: TGTGCCAGTAACCGCCTAGGTTTCGGGGCCACAGATACGCAGTATTTT
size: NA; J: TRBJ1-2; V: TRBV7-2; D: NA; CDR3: CASSLTPGYGYTF; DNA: TGTGCCAGCAGCTTGACCCCTGGGTATGGCTACACCTTC
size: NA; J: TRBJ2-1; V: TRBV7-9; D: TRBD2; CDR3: CAWRETTYNEQFF; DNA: TGTGCCTGGCGGGAGACAACGTACAATGAGCAGTTCTTC
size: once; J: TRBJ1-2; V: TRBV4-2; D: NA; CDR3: CASSQDQRRDHTF; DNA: TGTGCCAGCAGCCAAGATCAGCGGAGGGACCACACCTTC
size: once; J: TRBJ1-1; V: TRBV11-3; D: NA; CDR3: CASSSRGGSNTEAFF; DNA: TGTGCCAGCAGCTCGCGAGGGGGATCGAACACTGAAGCTTTCTTT
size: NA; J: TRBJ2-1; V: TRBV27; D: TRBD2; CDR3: CASSLRPLTSGGTHEQFF; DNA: TGTGCCAGCAGTTTAAGACCCCTGACTAGCGGGGGGACCCATGAGCAGTTCTTC
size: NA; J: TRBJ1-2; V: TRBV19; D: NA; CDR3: CASRGRGNDEGYTF; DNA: TGTGCCAGTCGTGGGAGAGGGAATGACGAGGGCTACACCTTC
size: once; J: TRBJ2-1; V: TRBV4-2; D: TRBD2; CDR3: CASSQEIAGGYNEQFF; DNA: TGTGCCAGCAGCCAAGAGATAGCGGGGGGTTACAATGAGCAGTTCTTC
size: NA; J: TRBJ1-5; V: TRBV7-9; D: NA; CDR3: CASSRDGNQPQHF; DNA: TGTGCCAGCAGCCGAGACGGCAATCAGCCCCAGCATTTT
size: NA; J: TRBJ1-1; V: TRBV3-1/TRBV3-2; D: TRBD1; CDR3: CASSLGQGIGTEAFF; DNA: TGTGCCAGCAGCCTCGGACAGGGAATAGGTACTGAAGCTTTCTTT
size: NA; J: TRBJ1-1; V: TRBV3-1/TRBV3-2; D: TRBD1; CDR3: CASSHTGETEAFF; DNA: TGTGCCAGCAGCCACACAGGGGAAACTGAAGCTTTCTTT
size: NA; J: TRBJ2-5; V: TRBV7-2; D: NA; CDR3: CASSLELQIWYF; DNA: TGTGCCAGCAGCTTAGAACTGCAAATCTGGTACTTC